Only a few counts were recorded for the clone carrying this T cell receptor (beta chain). The sample comes from a study of human T cells and chemical hapten exposure. TCRdb reprocessed the RACE reads via MiXCR and lists one record per CDR3 protein. This repertoire shows 30,000 to 40,000 distinct CDR3 sequences, more than 9.5% found once; its top ten account for roughly 2%. Germline CDR1 is MDHEN and CDR2 is SYDVKM. The CDR3 runs 14 residues. With 3 bases removed from V and 1 base from J, the gap between germline ends came to 8 bases. Time point of the sample: patch test 3, about 24 weeks after DPC sensitization. Treatment of the sample: therapeutic diphenylcyclopropenone sensitization with weekly scalp DPC. Someone pulled total RNA out of unfractionated whole blood.

This clonotype was sampled from a woman aged 40 to 50 with alopecia areata. Some clones in this sample may be carry-over from other donors' samples. The sample here was whole blood, taken in connection with sensitization to the hapten diphenylcyclopropenone (DPC). The chain joins TRBV28 to TRBJ2-3, with TRBD2 as a possible D gene (5 bases). CDR3 sequence (DNA): TGTGCCAGCAGTTTTCAAGCGGGCACAGATACGCAGTATTTT. Translated: CASSFQAGTDTQYF.